This TCR beta chain was captured by sequencing in a study of cytotoxic CD8 clonotypes in ibrutinib-treated CLL. Study summary: The patients, about a dozen relapsed/refractory and fewer than 16 treatment-naive, included about 18 who were IGHV unmutated. When averaged across all of the samples, the counts came to some 250,000 productive templates and about 95,000 productive rearrangements.

Study observations and caveats: Collection times varied between progressing and sustained-remission patients. Researchers report that baseline clonality outpaced age-matched healthy donors and tracked circulating CD8+ T-cell counts.

Details on this clone: Its antigen is unknown.

Repertoires were generated with immunoSEQ multiplex PCR, while TCRdb's copy carries only in-frame clones and drops some. The table lists 250,000 to 350,000 clones, less than 85% of them singletons. The CDR3 has 12 amino acids. The V and J ends lost 5 bases and 5 bases, in that order; junction bases with no gene match: 1. Germline V gene lookup returns CDR1 MDHEN and CDR2 SYDVKM. This receptor was identified in a human donor with chronic lymphocytic leukemia. The specimen was PBMCs, collected at disease progression, from a patient treated with ibrutinib. The chain couples TRBV28 to TRBJ2-5, with TRBD1 matching 8 bases. CDR3 coding DNA: TGTGCCAGCAGTGGGGACAGGGAGACCCAGTACTTC. The encoded protein is CASSGDRETQYF.